The TCR beta chain described here comes from a study of tumor-infiltrating lymphocytes in primary liver carcinoma. Turning to the study itself: The patients comprised men and women between the ages of 30 and 69 years. The tumors, T1-T3 N0M0 lesions, were about 4.2 to 10 cm across.

This clonotype has a handful of counts. Antigen: not known. One end of the junction varies from germline; a read error may be responsible. Unsorted bulk tissue (roughly 17-33 mg) underwent RNA and DNA co-extraction. Study-level points and caveats: Overlap in tumor-adjacent and tumor-blood pairs fell below that of tumor region pairs.

Synthesis of TCR beta cDNA was carried out from approximately 0.55 ug total RNA with a constant-region primer. Three nested multiplex PCR rounds of slightly modified ARM-PCR generated TCR beta libraries. TCRdb called the multiplex PCR reads again in MiXCR, with one record for every CDR3 protein. The sample holds about 43,000 distinct CDR3 sequences, over 70% seen once. Material: liver tumor tissue from sampling region 2. The subset was: tumor region T2, inferior pole. The receptor was derived from a man aged 35-49 years with primary liver carcinoma and hepatitis B virus infection.

The DNA for the CDR3 is TGCAGCGGTCACCAGGGGGCTAGGCAGTTATTC. This translates into CSGHQGARQLF. The chain has TRBV29-1 and TRBJ2-1, with 8 bases that match TRBD1. CDR1 SQVTM and CDR2 ANQGSEA come from the germline V gene. CDR3 size: 11 residues.